This TCR beta chain was identified in a study of blood T cell repertoires in COVID-19. Here immunoSEQ multiplex PCR was the method, and the copy in TCRdb shows in-frame clones only, minus some. The sample consists of roughly 250,000 clones, 81% of them appearing once. Sample: peripheral blood. The origin of this receptor is a woman aged 55-70 years with active or convalescent COVID-19.

DNA of the CDR3: TGCGCCAGCAGCCAAGATCTCGCCAGTCCTAGCGGGGGAATTGGGCAGTACTTC. The encoded protein is CASSQDLASPSGGIGQYF. This chain connects TRBV4-3 to TRBJ2-7, with 10 nucleotides matching TRBD2. Germline V CDR1 and CDR2: LGHNA, YSLEER. The CDR3 length is 18 residues. With V trimmed by 0 bases and J by 9 bases, 17 bases remained unmatched.